The 24 T cell receptor beta chains below come from one sample, sequenced in a study of T cells in localized non-small cell lung cancer. Sequencing was performed with immunoSEQ multiplex PCR; in TCRdb, only in-frame clones are kept and a portion is missing. The data hold some 30,000 clones, with around 93% observed a single time. The sequenced sample was PBMCs, obtained before any cancer treatment. These receptor sequences come from a man aged 35 to 69 with stage II lung adenocarcinoma.

This chain links TRBV5-6 with TRBJ2-3; weak D call: TRBD1 (5 bases). The CDR3 is made up of 15 amino acids. The V end was cut by 1 base, the J end by 6 bases, with 15 bases between. Per the germline V gene, CDR1 is SGHDT and CDR2 is YYEEEE. Written as DNA, the CDR3 is TGTGCCAGCAGCTTGTGGGCAGGGATGGCGGATACGCAGTATTTT. This sequence encodes CASSLWAGMADTQYF.

The chain recombines TRBV9 with TRBJ2-7; D might be TRBD2 (6 bases). The CDR3 length is 15 residues. V was shortened by 3 bases and J by 3 bases, with 16 bases between the two germline ends. CDR1 is SGDLS, CDR2 YYNGEE, per germline. CDR3 amino acids: CASSAGLLLGYEQYF. The CDR3 DNA reads TGTGCCAGCAGCGCAGGACTACTGCTGGGCTACGAGCAGTACTTC.

J is TRBJ1-3 and V is TRBV4-1, with 8 bases identical to TRBD1. CDR3 length equals 17 residues. J lost 2 bases, V lost 0 bases, and 6 bases had no gene match. Germline CDR1 MGHRA, CDR2 YSYEKL. CDR3 protein: CASSQDRQGATGNTIYF. The CDR3 DNA is TGCGCCAGCAGCCAAGACAGGCAGGGGGCCACTGGAAACACCATATATTTT.

This clone was detected once. The chain is built from TRBV25-1 and TRBJ2-1; 7 bases line up with TRBD2. CDR1 is MGHDK, CDR2 SYGVNS, per germline. The CDR3 runs to 16 residues. Losses at the gene ends were 8 bases for V and 1 base for J; bases not matched to a gene: 11. CDR3 amino acids: CASSKGSGPSYNEQFF. The CDR3, as DNA: TGTGCCAGCTCGAAGGGTAGCGGGCCGTCCTACAATGAGCAGTTCTTC.

The chain is built from TRBV5-1 and TRBJ1-1; weak D call: TRBD1 (5 bases). The CDR3 is 13 amino acids. V lost 4 bases and J 6 bases, leaving 13 bases between the germline ends. Germline V gene sequence: CDR1 SGHRS, CDR2 YFSETQ. As DNA, the CDR3 is TGCGCCAGCAGCGGAACAGGTGGTTCTGAAGCTTTCTTT. Encoded protein: CASSGTGGSEAFF. Together with reference TRBV5-1 and TRBJ1-1, the CDR3 gives the full variable domain: KAGVTQTPRYLIKTRGQQVTLSCSPISGHRSVSWYQQTPGQGLQFLFEYFSETQRNKGNFPGRFSGRQFSNSRSEMNVSTLELGDSALYLCASSGTGGSEAFFGQGTRLTVV.

The J gene is TRBJ1-2, the V gene TRBV29-1; D not resolved. Germline assignment: CDR1 SQVTM and CDR2 ANQGSEA. The ends were cut back, 6 bases at V and 6 bases at J, with 8 bases in the middle. This CDR3 region has 10 residues. This CDR3 is CSVDSNGYTF. The CDR3 bases are TGCAGCGTAGACTCTAATGGCTACACCTTC.

The chain joins TRBV19 to TRBJ1-1; TRBD1 matches 7 bases. The V gene end was trimmed by 6 bases and the J gene end by 3 bases; junction bases not matched to a gene: 7. CDR3 size: 14 residues. The germline gives CDR1 LNHDA, CDR2 SQIVND (reference sequence). DNA of the CDR3: TGTGCCAGTAGGAGGGACAGAGTTTACACTGAAGCTTTCTTT. Amino acids: CASRRDRVYTEAFF. The full variable domain, completed using reference TRBV19 and TRBJ1-1, is DGGITQSPKYLFRKEGQNVTLSCEQNLNHDAMYWYRQDPGQGLRLIYYSQIVNDFQKGDIAEGYSVSREKKESFPLTVTSAQKNPTAFYLCASRRDRVYTEAFFGQGTRLTVV.

The table lists this clone with a few counts. This sequence joins TRBV7-9 and TRBJ1-3; D is ambiguous. V was clipped by 1 base and J by 0 bases, with 7 bases between them. The CDR3 totals 15 residues. Germline loops: CDR1 SEHNR, CDR2 FQNEAQ (reference sequence). CDR3 sequence reads: CASSLGWDSGNTIYF. Written as DNA, the CDR3 is TGTGCCAGCAGCTTAGGTTGGGACTCTGGAAACACCATATATTTT.

The chain couples TRBV29-1 to TRBJ1-5, with D maybe TRBD1 (5 bases). Trimming cost V 5 bases and J 3 bases, with 11 bases left between them. The germline CDR1 and CDR2 sequences are SQVTM and ANQGSEA. The CDR3 loop spans 13 amino acids. Here the CDR3 reads CSVCDSTNQPQHF. CDR3 coding DNA: TGCAGCGTTTGTGACAGCACCAATCAGCCCCAGCATTTT.

This chain connects TRBV7-9 to TRBJ2-7; the D gene is possibly TRBD1 (6 bases). Germline V gives CDR1 SEHNR, CDR2 FQNEAQ (reference sequence). The V and J ends lost 5 bases and 9 bases respectively, with 14 bases between them. The CDR3 is 12 amino acids. The CDR3 loop is CASSRGVQGQYF. The CDR3 region has the DNA TGTGCCAGCAGCCGTGGGGTACAGGGGCAGTACTTC.

This chain uses TRBV19 with TRBJ1-1; D call uncertain. This CDR3 is built from 13 residues. Trimming removed 8 bases at V and 0 bases at J, with 10 bases between. CDR1 is LNHDA, CDR2 SQIVND, per germline (reference sequence). The CDR3 DNA reads TGTGCCAGTGGAGGTAGGTTGAACACTGAAGCTTTCTTT. Residues: CASGGRLNTEAFF.

This clone was counted a single time. Here the CDR3 DNA reads TGTGCCAGCAGCCCGGGGGTTTATAGCAATCAGCCCCAGCATTTT. Residues: CASSPGVYSNQPQHF. The rearrangement uses TRBV7-9 and TRBJ1-5; TRBD1 is a possible D gene (5 bases). The CDR3 runs to 15 residues. CDR1 is SEHNR, CDR2 FQNEAQ, per germline (reference sequence). The ends were cut back, 5 bases at V and 0 bases at J, with 11 bases in the middle.

The rearrangement joins TRBV19 to TRBJ2-2, with 10 bases aligning to TRBD1. Unmatched junction bases numbered 4, after V lost 6 bases and J lost 0 bases. The CDR3 contains 16 residues. The V gene's germline CDR1 is LNHDA and CDR2 SQIVND (reference sequence). The CDR3 coding sequence is TGTGCCAGTAGGAGACAGGGGGCGACGAACACCGGGGAGCTGTTTTTT. This encodes CASRRQGATNTGELFF.

CDR3 amino acids: CASSKLGLGQGASEAFF. CDR3 coding DNA: TGTGCCAGCAGCAAGTTGGGGTTGGGGCAGGGGGCCTCTGAAGCTTTCTTT. V is TRBV21-1 and J is TRBJ1-1; the D call TRBD1 from the table was never checked on the DNA. TRBV21-1 is marked as a pseudogene. The CDR3 runs 17 residues.

The chain combines TRBV27 with TRBJ2-5, with D perhaps TRBD1 (6 bases). Per the germline V gene, CDR1 is MNHEY and CDR2 is SMNVEV (reference sequence). Trimming cost V 2 bases and J 4 bases, with 8 bases left between them. The CDR3 spans 13 residues. In DNA, the CDR3 is TGTGCCAGCAGTTTAGAAGGGGGAGAGACCCAGTACTTC. Amino acid sequence: CASSLEGGETQYF.

The chain recombines TRBV7-6 with TRBJ2-7; 8 bases are a match to TRBD1. CDR1 SGHVS and CDR2 FNYEAQ come from the germline V gene. This CDR3 comprises 14 residues. Unmatched junction bases numbered 7, after V lost 2 bases and J lost 7 bases. CDR3 residues: CASSLSQGAGEQYF. The DNA for the CDR3 is TGTGCCAGCAGCTTAAGTCAGGGGGCGGGGGAGCAGTACTTC.

The rearrangement links TRBV28 to TRBJ1-2; possible D gene TRBD1, 6 bases. The V gene lost 10 bases and the J gene lost 3 bases, with 27 bases spanning the gap. The germline V gene has CDR1 MDHEN and CDR2 SYDVKM. This CDR3 is built from 17 residues. The CDR3 coding sequence is TGTGCCACCATACAGGTTACAGGGAAGGGAGGTGACTATGGCTACACCTTC. Its protein is CATIQVTGKGGDYGYTF.

The CDR3 sequence is CASSPGQFMNTEAFF. CDR3 bases: TGTGCCAGCAGCCCGGGACAGTTCATGAACACTGAAGCTTTCTTT. This chain links TRBV28 with TRBJ1-1; 7 nucleotides match TRBD1. Germline V gives CDR1 MDHEN, CDR2 SYDVKM. The CDR3 is 15 residues long. V shed 6 bases and J 0 bases; nucleotides not matched to a gene: 7.

The genes are TRBV7-3 and TRBJ2-2, with 9 nucleotides matching TRBD1. The CDR3 contains 15 residues. The germline CDR1 and CDR2 sequences are SGHTA and FQGTGA. With V trimmed by 5 bases and J by 5 bases, 6 bases remained unmatched. CDR3 sequence: CASSPSGTGTGELFF. The CDR3 DNA is TGTGCCAGCAGCCCTTCCGGGACAGGGACCGGGGAGCTGTTTTTT.

The J gene is TRBJ1-2, the V gene TRBV28; D possibly corresponds to TRBD1 (5 bases). The CDR3 spans 13 residues. The V gene's germline CDR1 is MDHEN and CDR2 SYDVKM. Between the trimmed V and J ends, which lost 5 bases and 5 bases, there was a span of 12 bases. The CDR3 is CASSGGGVYGYTF. The CDR3 coding sequence is TGTGCCAGCAGTGGGGGAGGGGTTTATGGCTACACCTTC.

This chain links TRBV19 with TRBJ2-5; D might be TRBD2 (5 bases). The V end lost 1 base, the J end lost 6 bases, and 15 bases lay between the germline ends. The CDR3 runs to 15 residues. Germline lookup yields CDR1 LNHDA and CDR2 SQIVND (reference sequence). The CDR3 reads CASSIGRRMGQTQYF. The CDR3 region has the DNA TGTGCCAGTAGTATAGGTCGGAGGATGGGTCAGACCCAGTACTTC.

V gene TRBV7-2 combines with J gene TRBJ2-3, with D unclear. Germline-derived CDR1 and CDR2 are SGHTA and FQGNSA. This CDR3 has 14 residues. Trimming took 6 bases from V and 2 from J, leaving 12 bases between them. The CDR3 nucleotides read TGTGCCAGCAGGTGGATCAGCCCCACAGATACGCAGTATTTT. It encodes CASRWISPTDTQYF.

This chain links TRBV7-9 with TRBJ1-1, with 7 bases fitting TRBD1. Looked up from germline, CDR1 is SEHNR and CDR2 is FQNEAQ (reference sequence). V shed 3 bases and J 10 bases; nucleotides not matched to a gene: 8. This CDR3 spans 13 amino acids. Here the CDR3 reads CASSFSTGTAAFF. The CDR3 bases are TGTGCCAGCAGCTTTTCGACCGGGACAGCAGCTTTCTTT.

This clone appeared once. CDR3 sequence (DNA): TGTGCCAGTAGTATTGACAGCCAGCGTGGAGATACGCAGTATTTT. It yields the protein CASSIDSQRGDTQYF. The gene calls are TRBV19 and TRBJ2-3; a weak D match, TRBD1 (5 bases). Trimming took 3 bases from V and 5 from J, leaving 15 bases between them. CDR1 is LNHDA, CDR2 SQIVND, per germline (reference sequence). This CDR3 has 15 amino acids. Drawing the rest from reference TRBV19 and TRBJ2-3, the complete variable domain is DGGITQSPKYLFRKEGQNVTLSCEQNLNHDAMYWYRQDPGQGLRLIYYSQIVNDFQKGDIAEGYSVSREKKESFPLTVTSAQKNPTAFYLCASSIDSQRGDTQYFGPGTRLTVL.